This entry lists 16 T cell receptor beta chains sequenced from one sample in a study of blood T cell repertoires in COVID-19. Generated by immunoSEQ multiplex PCR, the TCRdb table keeps only in-frame clones and is missing some. The sample shows 60,000 to 95,000 clones, roughly 87% of them seen only once. The sample was peripheral blood. Every receptor here comes from a woman between 50 and 59 years old with acute or convalescent COVID-19.

This chain links TRBV13 with TRBJ2-2, with 7 nucleotides matching TRBD1. The germline CDR1 and CDR2 sequences are PRHDT and FYEKMQ (reference sequence). V gave up 2 bases and J gave up 4 bases; unmatched junction bases: 4. The CDR3 runs 15 residues. The DNA for the CDR3 is TGTGCCAGCAGCTTACTCAGGGGGTCCACCGGGGAGCTGTTTTTT. It translates to CASSLLRGSTGELFF.

CDR3 DNA: TGTGCCAGCAGCCCCGGGACAGGTCTCTACGAGCAGTACTTC. Its translation: CASSPGTGLYEQYF. V gene TRBV9 combines with J gene TRBJ2-7, with TRBD1 matching over 8 bases. Trimming removed 4 bases from V and 3 bases from J; junction bases left unmatched: 6. Germline V gene sequence: CDR1 SGDLS, CDR2 YYNGEE. The CDR3 extends over 14 amino acids.

This sequence joins TRBV5-1 and TRBJ2-5; D gene uncertain. This CDR3 has 14 residues. CDR1 is SGHRS and CDR2 is YFSETQ in the germline V gene. Trimming shortened V by 4 bases and J by 5 bases, and 15 bases separated the two germline ends. The DNA for the CDR3 is TGCGCCAGCAGCCCGGCACCCCCGCGGGAGACCCAGTACTTC. It translates to CASSPAPPRETQYF.

The genes are TRBV7-9 and TRBJ1-4, with TRBD1 identical over 9 bases. CDR1 is SEHNR, CDR2 FQNEAQ, per germline (reference sequence). The CDR3 has 16 amino acids. The V gene end was trimmed by 1 base and the J gene end by 4 bases; junction bases not matched to a gene: 4. CDR3 bases: TGTGCCAGCAGCTTAGGGACAGGGGCCGGTAATGAAAAACTGTTTTTT. Residues: CASSLGTGAGNEKLFF.

The V and J genes are TRBV29-1 and TRBJ2-7; 12 nucleotides line up with TRBD2. CDR3 length: 16 residues. J gave up 5 bases and V 1 base, and 9 bases lay outside the gene matches. Germline CDR1 and CDR2: SQVTM and ANQGSEA. As DNA, the CDR3 is TGCAGCGTTGAAGGAGGACTAGCGGGGAGAGGGAACGAGCAGTACTTC. Its protein is CSVEGGLAGRGNEQYF.

V usage is TRBV3-1 (or the pseudogene TRBV3-2) and J usage is TRBJ1-2; D unclear. The CDR3 loop spans 15 amino acids. V was clipped by 0 bases and J by 6 bases, with 14 bases between them. The germline CDR1 and CDR2 sequences are LGHDT and YNNKEL (reference sequence). The CDR3 DNA reads TGTGCCAGCAGCCAAGAGATCCGGGTTAGGCATGGCTACACCTTC. It encodes CASSQEIRVRHGYTF.

The chain links TRBV6-6 to TRBJ1-6; 11 bases line up with TRBD1. The junction had 11 bases not matched to a gene; V was cut back by 7 bases and J by 9 bases. CDR1 MNHNY and CDR2 SVGAGI come from the germline V gene (reference sequence). This CDR3 is built from 16 residues. The CDR3 DNA is TGTGCCAGCATCCCTAGGGGGGACAGGGGGACTTCACCCCTCCACTTT. This codes for CASIPRGDRGTSPLHF.

This chain links TRBV18 with TRBJ1-5; tentatively, D is TRBD1 (5 bases). The CDR3 totals 15 residues. V lost 1 base and J lost 6, with 13 bases in between. Germline loops: CDR1 KGHSH, CDR2 LQKENI. CDR3 sequence: CASSPQGGGVQPQHF. In DNA form, the CDR3 reads TGTGCCAGCTCACCACAGGGAGGAGGGGTTCAGCCCCAGCATTTT.

The rearrangement uses TRBV3-1 (or the pseudogene TRBV3-2) and TRBJ2-3, with 12 bases aligning to TRBD2. The CDR3 is 17 amino acids. CDR1 and CDR2 from the germline V gene are LGHDT and YNNKEL (reference sequence). V lost 0 bases to trimming and J lost 2 bases; unmatched junction nucleotides: 3. The CDR3 DNA reads as TGTGCCAGCAGCCAAGATGGACTAGCGGGGATCACAGATACGCAGTATTTT. Its protein product is CASSQDGLAGITDTQYF.

This CDR3 reads CASSPLVNSYEQYF. Here the CDR3 DNA reads TGTGCCAGCTCCCCACTTGTTAACTCCTACGAGCAGTACTTC. V gene TRBV5-8 combines with J gene TRBJ2-7; D remains unclear. Germline assignment: CDR1 SGHTS and CDR2 YDEGEE. The V end was cut by 7 bases, the J end by 0 bases, with 14 bases between. The CDR3 runs 14 residues.

The rearrangement joins TRBV5-1 to TRBJ2-7; TRBD1 matches 12 bases. CDR1 SGHRS and CDR2 YFSETQ come from the germline V gene. The CDR3 spans 15 residues. V was clipped by 2 bases and J by 5 bases; unmatched bases: 5. The CDR3: CASSFTGQGAHEQYF. As DNA, the CDR3 is TGCGCCAGCAGCTTTACGGGACAGGGGGCCCACGAGCAGTACTTC.

This clone is medium-sized within its sample. V gene TRBV14 combines with J gene TRBJ2-2; D unclear. The germline CDR1 and CDR2 sequences are SGHDN and FVKESK. Trimming cost V 4 bases and J 1 base, with 10 bases left between them. The CDR3 length is 15 residues. The CDR3 loop reads CASSRNSGNTGELFF. CDR3 DNA: TGTGCCAGCAGCCGAAACTCCGGGAACACCGGGGAGCTGTTTTTT.

CDR3 coding DNA: TGTGCCAGCAGCCAAGATTGGGCGGGGGCCCTACTTGAGCAGTTCTTC. It codes for CASSQDWAGALLEQFF. This sequence joins TRBV3-1 (or the pseudogene TRBV3-2) and TRBJ2-1; D perhaps matches TRBD2 (7 bases). This CDR3 is 16 amino acids long. The V end was cut by 0 bases, the J end by 9 bases, with 18 bases between. Germline CDR1 LGHDT, CDR2 YNNKEL (reference sequence).

J is TRBJ2-1 and V is TRBV2, with TRBD2 matching 7 bases. V shed 7 bases, J shed 6 bases, and the junction held 6 bases outside the gene matches. This CDR3 comprises 13 residues. Germline V CDR1 and CDR2: SNHLY, FYNNEI. The CDR3 reads CASKRGVSNEQFF. CDR3 sequence (DNA): TGTGCCAGCAAACGGGGGGTCTCCAATGAGCAGTTCTTC.

This chain links TRBV5-1 with TRBJ1-6; 8 nucleotides align to TRBD1. CDR3 length equals 14 residues. J lost 9 bases, V lost 5 bases, and 7 bases had no gene match. Germline lookup yields CDR1 SGHRS and CDR2 YFSETQ. In nucleotides, the CDR3 is TGCGCCAGCAGACCTGACAGGGGCAGTTCACCCCTCCACTTT. It translates to CASRPDRGSSPLHF. The full variable domain, its missing parts supplied by reference TRBV5-1 and TRBJ1-6, is KAGVTQTPRYLIKTRGQQVTLSCSPISGHRSVSWYQQTPGQGLQFLFEYFSETQRNKGNFPGRFSGRQFSNSRSEMNVSTLELGDSALYLCASRPDRGSSPLHFGNGTRLTVT.

The rearrangement joins TRBV7-2 to TRBJ2-7, with TRBD1 matching 10 bases. The CDR3 runs to 15 residues. CDR1 SGHTA and CDR2 FQGNSA come from the germline V gene. J was trimmed by 0 bases and V by 5 bases; bases with no gene match: 4. CDR3 in amino acids: CASSQRTGGSYEQYF. The CDR3 DNA follows: TGTGCCAGCAGCCAAAGGACAGGGGGCTCCTACGAGCAGTACTTC.